These 29 T cell receptor beta chains came from one sample sequenced in a study of T cells after yellow fever vaccination. Using its own MiXCR run on the 5' RACE reads, TCRdb lists one record per CDR3 protein. The data contain 450,000 to 550,000 distinct CDR3 sequences, 21% of them singletons. This specimen consisted of PBMCs, obtained roughly 20 days after the first yellow fever vaccination. These receptors all stem from a man aged 18 to 30 who received the YFV17D yellow fever vaccine.

This clonotype was seen ten or more times. V gene TRBV6-1 combines with J gene TRBJ2-1; 9 bases agree with TRBD2. The junction had 8 bases not matched to a gene; V was cut back by 4 bases and J by 7 bases. Germline V gene lookup returns CDR1 MNHNS and CDR2 SASEGT. This CDR3 is 15 amino acids long. The DNA for the CDR3 is TGTGCCAGCAGTGCGCAGGCGGGGGGGCCAAATGAGCAGTTCTTC. It codes for CASSAQAGGPNEQFF.

The J gene is TRBJ2-3, the V gene TRBV20-1; D unclear. The V gene's germline CDR1 is DFQATT and CDR2 SNEGSKA (reference sequence). There are 15 residues in the CDR3. Trimming cost V 0 bases and J 1 base, with 11 bases left between them. CDR3 in DNA: TGCAGTGCTAGAGATAGTGCGTCTGGCACAGATACGCAGTATTTT. It yields the protein CSARDSASGTDTQYF.

This clonotype was detected ten times or more. The chain links TRBV29-1 to TRBJ2-1, with TRBD1 matching 8 bases. Germline trimming cut 3 bases from V and 0 bases from J; bases unmatched to any gene: 10. This CDR3 is built from 17 residues. The germline V gene encodes CDR1 SQVTM and CDR2 ANQGSEA. CDR3 region: CSVDRGTGQSSYNEQFF. CDR3 bases: TGCAGCGTTGATAGGGGGACAGGCCAGAGCTCCTACAATGAGCAGTTCTTC.

This clonotype was counted between two and nine times. V usage is TRBV15 and J usage is TRBJ1-2, with D possibly being TRBD1 (6 bases). Germline V gene sequence: CDR1 LNHNV, CDR2 YYDKDF (reference sequence). The CDR3 has 12 residues. Trimming shortened V by 5 bases and J by 5 bases, and 9 bases separated the two germline ends. CDR3 sequence (DNA): TGTGCCACCAGCGGCAGGGGTTATGGCTACACCTTC. It encodes CATSGRGYGYTF.

This clonotype was observed a few times. The CDR3 bases are TGTGCCAGCGGGAGCAGCAGACAGAACCTTGAAGCTTTCTTT. Translating it yields CASGSSRQNLEAFF. V is TRBV12-3 or TRBV12-4 and J is TRBJ1-1; TRBD1 is a possible D gene (5 bases). V was trimmed by 8 bases and J by 7 bases, leaving 20 bases between them. This CDR3 is 14 amino acids long.

Ten or more counts support this clonotype. The chain combines TRBV28 with TRBJ2-5; 11 bases fit TRBD2. Germline V gene sequence: CDR1 MDHEN, CDR2 SYDVKM. The CDR3 is 14 amino acids. J gave up 7 bases and V 3 bases, and 4 bases lay outside the gene matches. The CDR3: CASSLFLAGGTQYF. The CDR3 DNA follows: TGTGCCAGCAGTTTGTTCCTAGCGGGAGGGACCCAGTACTTC.

This chain joins TRBV12-3 or TRBV12-4 and TRBJ2-3, with a possible D match to TRBD1 (6 bases). V gave up 5 bases and J gave up 5 bases, with 17 bases separating them. The CDR3 is 15 amino acids. This CDR3 is CASSPRDIVRDTQYF. The CDR3 DNA follows: TGTGCCAGCAGTCCCCGGGACATTGTGCGAGATACGCAGTATTTT.

V gene TRBV7-8 combines with J gene TRBJ1-1; 7 nucleotides match TRBD1. This CDR3 is 15 amino acids long. The germline V gene encodes CDR1 SGHVS and CDR2 FQNEAQ. The trim removed 7 bases at V and 3 bases at J, leaving 11 bases unmatched. The CDR3 is CASTVEVRGDTEAFF. In DNA form, the CDR3 reads TGTGCCAGCACCGTAGAGGTCAGGGGGGACACTGAAGCTTTCTTT.

This clonotype was found a few times. The chain uses TRBV7-3 and TRBJ2-2; D is perhaps TRBD1 (5 bases). V dropped 2 bases and J dropped 6 bases, with 13 bases sitting between them. The CDR3 contains 15 residues. The germline gives CDR1 SGHTA, CDR2 FQGTGA. This CDR3 is CASSLSSGLPGELFF. The CDR3 DNA reads TGTGCCAGCAGCTTATCGTCAGGGTTACCCGGGGAGCTGTTTTTT.

This clonotype was found a few times. The V and J genes are TRBV7-9 and TRBJ2-7; 11 bases match TRBD2. After removal of 3 bases from V and 2 bases from J, the junction contained 3 bases not matched to a gene. Germline loops: CDR1 SEHNR, CDR2 FQNEAQ (reference sequence). The CDR3 extends over 15 amino acids. CDR3 protein: CASSLLAGGAYEQYV. CDR3 DNA: TGTGCCAGCAGCTTGCTAGCGGGGGGAGCCTACGAGCAGTACGTC.

The chain carries TRBV5-4 and TRBJ2-7; the D gene could be TRBD1 or TRBD2 (7 bases each). Trimming pared 2 bases from V and 9 bases from J, leaving 15 bases between. The CDR3 spans 13 residues. Germline values: CDR1 SGHNT, CDR2 YYREEE (reference sequence). The CDR3 spells CASSFSGGGGQYV. The CDR3 nucleotides are TGTGCCAGCAGCTTTTCAGGGGGGGGCGGGCAGTACGTC.

In this sample, this clonotype turned up many times. The genes are TRBV27 and TRBJ2-1, with no clear D. The CDR3 runs to 15 residues. V was clipped by 8 bases and J by 2 bases, with 16 bases between them. The germline CDR1 and CDR2 sequences are MNHEY and SMNVEV (reference sequence). The CDR3 sequence: CASLVWPNTYNEQFF. DNA of the CDR3: TGTGCCAGCCTTGTTTGGCCAAATACCTACAATGAGCAGTTCTTC.

This clonotype was seen a handful of times. V is TRBV6-5 and J is TRBJ2-1, with D perhaps given as TRBD1 or TRBD2 (6 bases each). This CDR3 region has 15 residues. V lost 4 bases and J lost 7, with 17 bases in between. Looked up from germline, CDR1 is MNHEY and CDR2 is SVGAGI. The CDR3, as DNA: TGTGCCAGCAGTTCTCCGCCGGGGGCTCAAAATGAGCAGTTCTTC. Its translation is CASSSPPGAQNEQFF.

This clonotype was recorded a few times. The J gene is TRBJ2-7, the V gene TRBV20-1; 7 nucleotides agree with TRBD2. The CDR3 runs 16 residues. The V segment lost 0 bases and the J segment 3 bases; nucleotides outside the gene matches: 11. CDR1 DFQATT and CDR2 SNEGSKA come from the germline V gene (reference sequence). Here the CDR3 reads CSARDPGEGLSYEQYV. The CDR3 nucleotides are TGCAGTGCTAGAGATCCGGGGGAGGGACTTAGCTACGAGCAGTACGTC.

This rearrangement joins TRBV6-5 to TRBJ2-1, with D hard to call. Looked up from germline, CDR1 is MNHEY and CDR2 is SVGAGI. V lost 0 bases, J lost 9 bases, and 12 bases lay in between. The CDR3 totals 14 residues. The CDR3 DNA sequence: TGTGCCAGCAGTTACTCGGAACTGTCAGTTGAGCAGTTCTTC. Its protein product is CASSYSELSVEQFF.

This clonotype was seen a few times. This sequence joins TRBV5-1 and TRBJ1-1; the match to TRBD1 covers 8 bases. This CDR3 comprises 13 residues. With 6 bases clipped from V and 6 bases from J, the junction kept 7 bases outside the gene matches. Per the germline V gene, CDR1 is SGHRS and CDR2 is YFSETQ. As DNA, the CDR3 is TGCGCCAGCACCACAGGGGGGTGGGCTGAAGCTTTCTTT. Encoded protein: CASTTGGWAEAFF.

This chain uses TRBV15 with TRBJ2-1, with 7 bases identical to TRBD1. Germline CDR1 LNHNV, CDR2 YYDKDF (reference sequence). This CDR3 comprises 14 residues. The V and J ends lost 4 bases and 4 bases, in that order; junction bases with no gene match: 4. The CDR3 loop reads CATSIRQGYNEQFF. In nucleotides, the CDR3 is TGTGCCACCAGCATAAGACAGGGTTACAATGAGCAGTTCTTC.

The V and J genes are TRBV5-1 and TRBJ2-1; D gene unclear. Trimming took off 0 bases at V and 3 bases at J, with 10 bases between the two ends. Germline lookup yields CDR1 SGHRS and CDR2 YFSETQ. This CDR3 contains 15 residues. CDR3 coding DNA: TGCGCCAGCAGCTTGGGTTCATCCTACTACAATGAGCAGTTCTTC. Amino acids: CASSLGSSYYNEQFF. The complete variable domain, with remaining parts taken from reference TRBV5-1 and TRBJ2-1, reads KAGVTQTPRYLIKTRGQQVTLSCSPISGHRSVSWYQQTPGQGLQFLFEYFSETQRNKGNFPGRFSGRQFSNSRSEMNVSTLELGDSALYLCASSLGSSYYNEQFFGPGTRLTVL.

J is TRBJ2-3 and V is TRBV6-5; 8 bases are shared with TRBD1. V shed 4 bases, J shed 5 bases, and the junction held 5 bases outside the gene matches. The germline CDR1 and CDR2 sequences are MNHEY and SVGAGI. The CDR3 has 14 amino acids. In nucleotides, the CDR3 is TGTGCCAGCAGTTCCCACAGGGGGGAAGATACGCAGTATTTT. Translation: CASSSHRGEDTQYF.

This clonotype has only a few counts. The genes are TRBV4-3 and TRBJ2-7; 10 bases match TRBD2. Germline loops: CDR1 LGHNA, CDR2 YSLEER. The junction had 4 bases not matched to a gene; V was cut back by 2 bases and J by 3 bases. This CDR3 comprises 15 residues. Here the CDR3 reads CASSQPTSGDYEQYV. The CDR3 DNA reads as TGCGCCAGCAGCCAACCCACTAGCGGGGACTACGAGCAGTACGTC.

The CDR3 is CASSVASGGRNTDTQYF. The CDR3 DNA reads as TGCGCCAGCAGCGTCGCTAGCGGGGGCCGCAACACAGATACGCAGTATTTT. V is TRBV5-1 and J is TRBJ2-3; 10 bases align to TRBD2. This CDR3 contains 17 residues. V gave up 4 bases and J gave up 2 bases; unmatched junction bases: 10. The germline V gene has CDR1 SGHRS and CDR2 YFSETQ. Looking up the rest from reference TRBV5-1 and TRBJ2-3 gives the full variable domain: KAGVTQTPRYLIKTRGQQVTLSCSPISGHRSVSWYQQTPGQGLQFLFEYFSETQRNKGNFPGRFSGRQFSNSRSEMNVSTLELGDSALYLCASSVASGGRNTDTQYFGPGTRLTVL.

The chain carries TRBV3-1 and TRBJ2-5; D perhaps matches TRBD2 (6 bases). Germline CDR1 is LGHDT and CDR2 is YNNKEL (reference sequence). CDR3 size: 16 residues. Trimming removed 4 bases from V and 0 bases from J, with 15 bases in between. The CDR3 nucleotides are TGTGCCAGCAGCCGCTGGGGAGGAAAGGACCAAGAGACCCAGTACTTC. This codes for CASSRWGGKDQETQYF.

This clonotype has just a few counts. The chain combines TRBV5-1 with TRBJ1-4, with D possibly matching TRBD1 (5 bases). The CDR3 length is 15 residues. V lost 3 bases and J 6 bases, leaving 15 bases between the germline ends. Germline V gene lookup returns CDR1 SGHRS and CDR2 YFSETQ. CDR3 in amino acids: CASSSSGTRDEKLFF. CDR3 bases: TGCGCCAGCAGCTCATCTGGGACGAGAGATGAAAAACTGTTTTTT.

This clonotype came up a few times. This chain joins TRBV20-1 and TRBJ2-5; TRBD2 matches 8 bases. The CDR3 is made up of 14 amino acids. Germline CDR1 DFQATT, CDR2 SNEGSKA (reference sequence). With 0 bases clipped from V and 5 bases from J, the junction kept 5 bases outside the gene matches. This CDR3 reads CSARDEGLDETQYF. The CDR3 bases are TGCAGTGCTAGAGATGAGGGACTAGATGAGACCCAGTACTTC.

The rearrangement uses TRBV4-3 and TRBJ2-2, with TRBD1 matching over 7 bases. Germline V gene lookup returns CDR1 LGHNA and CDR2 YSLEER. The CDR3 consists of 17 residues. With V trimmed by 8 bases and J by 2 bases, 14 bases remained unmatched. The DNA for the CDR3 is TGCGCCAGCGCGCCAGGGGGTTGGGACGCTAACACCGGGGAGCTGTTTTTT. The encoded protein is CASAPGGWDANTGELFF.

The chain recombines TRBV20-1 with TRBJ2-7, with 7 bases matching TRBD2. V trimming: 3 bases; J trimming: 1 base; junction bases outside the gene matches: 12. Germline-derived CDR1 and CDR2 are DFQATT and SNEGSKA (reference sequence). The CDR3 totals 16 residues. The DNA for the CDR3 is TGCAGTGCTAGCGAGAAGAGAAGCGGGGTGTCCTACGAGCAGTACTTC. Its protein product is CSASEKRSGVSYEQYF.

This clonotype was observed a handful of times. This sequence joins TRBV7-8 and TRBJ2-2; 8 nucleotides match TRBD2. The CDR3 contains 12 residues. V shed 5 bases, J shed 14 bases, and the junction held 7 bases outside the gene matches. Germline V gives CDR1 SGHVS, CDR2 FQNEAQ. CDR3 sequence: CASSRSGGALFF. CDR3 sequence (DNA): TGTGCCAGCAGCCGTTCGGGGGGGGCCCTGTTTTTT. Full variable domain (remainder filled in from reference TRBV7-8 and TRBJ2-2): GAGVSQSPRYKVAKRGQDVALRCDPISGHVSLFWYQQALGQGPEFLTYFQNEAQLDKSGLPSDRFFAERPEGSVSTLKIQRTQQEDSAVYLCASSRSGGALFFGEGSRLTVL.

There are a few counts of this clonotype. This sequence joins TRBV7-9 and TRBJ2-2; D is possibly TRBD2 (5 bases). CDR3 length equals 15 residues. The germline CDR1 and CDR2 sequences are SEHNR and FQNEAQ (reference sequence). Trimming left V 5 bases short and J 5 bases short, with 15 bases between. As DNA, the CDR3 is TGTGCCAGCAGCGCGAGGACTCGGTCGACCGGGGAGCTGTTTTTT. Protein sequence: CASSARTRSTGELFF.

This clonotype was recorded a few times. The rearrangement joins TRBV15 to TRBJ2-1; either TRBD1 or TRBD2 may fit D (6 bases each). The CDR3 has 14 amino acids. Per the germline V gene, CDR1 is LNHNV and CDR2 is YYDKDF (reference sequence). The V end lost 5 bases, the J end lost 8 bases, and 16 bases lay between the germline ends. The CDR3 DNA follows: TGTGCCACCAGCGGGACGGTCGGGGGCGATGAGCAGTTCTTC. Translated: CATSGTVGGDEQFF.